Listed below are T cell receptor beta chains from one sample, sequenced in a study of T cell responses to AZD1222 COVID-19 vaccine. The protocol was immunoSEQ multiplex PCR, while the TCRdb copy is restricted to in-frame clones and leaves out a portion. Of approximately 150,000 clones listed, roughly 90% are singletons. This specimen was peripheral blood, taken 28 days after the second AZD1222 dose. Every receptor here comes from an adult who received the AZD1222 COVID-19 vaccine. Each CDR3 is given with its conserved first and last residue. A D gene is named only where the DNA matches it firmly. For some rows the clone size is stated as once, few or many, or as a class when expanded; others skip it.

d_gene,abundance,j_gene,len,v_gene,CDR3aa,CDR3nt
.,once,TRBJ2-5,14,TRBV19,CASKTDWGAETQYF,TGTGCCAGTAAGACGGATTGGGGTGCGGAGACCCAGTACTTC
TRBD2,.,TRBJ2-1,16,TRBV3-1/TRBV3-2,CASSQDPGLAGGEQFF,TGTGCCAGCAGCCAAGATCCGGGACTAGCGGGAGGGGAGCAGTTCTTC
.,.,TRBJ1-1,14,TRBV15,CATSRGQGYTEAFF,TGTGCCACCAGCAGAGGTCAGGGCTACACTGAAGCTTTCTTT
TRBD1,.,TRBJ1-1,14,TRBV4-2,CASSYRQGGTEAFF,TGTGCCAGCAGCTACAGACAGGGGGGCACTGAAGCTTTCTTT
TRBD2,.,TRBJ2-5,18,TRBV7-2,CASSPSGTSGGGGETQYF,TGTGCCAGCAGCCCTAGCGGGACTAGCGGGGGAGGTGGGGAGACCCAGTACTTC
.,.,TRBJ2-1,18,TRBV7-2,CASSLGLVGGGLYNEQFF,TGTGCCAGCAGCTTAGGCCTGGTGGGAGGGGGCCTCTACAATGAGCAGTTCTTC
TRBD2,.,TRBJ2-7,14,TRBV5-8,CASSLAGGAYEQCF,TGTGCCAGCAGCTTGGCCGGGGGGGCCTACGAGCAGTGCTTC
.,.,TRBJ2-7,14,TRBV7-3,CASSLSALSYEQYF,TGTGCCAGCAGCTTAAGCGCGTTATCCTACGAGCAGTACTTC
TRBD2,.,TRBJ2-1,15,TRBV7-8,CASRPRSGRTDEQFF,TGTGCCAGCAGGCCCCGTAGCGGGAGGACCGATGAGCAGTTCTTC
TRBD2,.,TRBJ2-1,15,TRBV5-1,CASSTSGSSYNEQFF,TGCGCCAGCAGCACTAGCGGGAGTTCCTACAATGAGCAGTTCTTC
TRBD2,.,TRBJ2-1,15,TRBV28,CASSLSSSGRSPQFF,TGTGCCAGCAGTCTCTCCTCTAGCGGGAGGTCCCCGCAGTTCTTC
.,.,TRBJ1-1,11,TRBV27,CASSLGGEAFF,TGTGCCAGCAGTTTAGGAGGGGAAGCTTTCTTT
TRBD1,.,TRBJ2-7,14,TRBV28,CASSWTGIGYEQYF,TGTGCCAGCAGTTGGACAGGGATCGGATACGAGCAGTACTTC
.,.,TRBJ1-2,14,TRBV7-3,CASSLTGGGGGYTF,TGTGCCAGCAGCTTAACAGGGGGAGGTGGTGGCTACACCTTC
TRBD2,.,TRBJ2-1,15,TRBV3-1/TRBV3-2,CASSPTSGNYNEQFF,TGTGCCAGCAGCCCTACTAGCGGGAACTACAATGAGCAGTTCTTC
.,.,TRBJ2-3,10,TRBV29-1,CSARADTQYF,TGCAGCGCAAGGGCAGATACGCAGTATTTT
TRBD2,once,TRBJ2-3,15,TRBV27,CASSDPGLFTDTQYF,TGTGCCAGCAGTGACCCGGGACTATTCACAGATACGCAGTATTTT
TRBD1,.,TRBJ1-2,15,TRBV27,CASSGTGAANYGYTF,TGTGCCAGCAGCGGGACAGGGGCAGCTAACTATGGCTACACCTTC
TRBD1,few,TRBJ2-1,15,TRBV6-7,CASRDRDRVTRGQFF,TGTGCCAGCAGGGACCGGGACAGGGTAACTAGAGGGCAGTTCTTC
.,.,TRBJ2-2,18,TRBV4-2,CASSQHGDPRFNTGELFF,TGTGCCAGCAGTCAGCATGGAGACCCTAGGTTTAACACCGGGGAGCTGTTTTTT
TRBD2,.,TRBJ2-1,12,TRBV27,CASTSGTSLEFF,TGTGCCAGCACCTCAGGGACTAGTTTGGAGTTCTTC
TRBD1,.,TRBJ2-5,17,TRBV9,CASSLLGGQGFSETQYF,TGTGCCAGCAGTCTCTTGGGGGGACAGGGGTTTTCGGAGACCCAGTACTTC
.,.,TRBJ1-3,15,TRBV6-2/TRBV6-3,CASSVAPLSGNTIYF,TGTGCCAGCAGTGTTGCGCCCCTCTCTGGAAACACCATATATTTT
.,.,TRBJ1-1,12,TRBV28,CASSLVGEEAFF,TGTGCCAGCAGTTTAGTTGGAGAAGAAGCTTTCTTT
.,.,TRBJ2-5,13,TRBV2,CASTTDSKETQYF,TGTGCCAGCACTACGGACAGTAAAGAGACCCAGTACTTC
.,once,TRBJ1-2,14,TRBV19,CATLPGQINYGYTF,TGTGCCACTCTACCTGGGCAGATCAACTATGGCTACACCTTC
TRBD2,.,TRBJ2-7,14,TRBV7-2,CASSPSGRAYEQYF,TGTGCCAGCAGCCCTAGCGGCCGAGCCTACGAGCAGTACTTC
.,.,TRBJ1-5,14,TRBV28,CASSFRTTREPQHF,TGTGCCAGCAGTTTCAGGACAACTAGGGAGCCCCAGCATTTT
.,.,TRBJ1-4,13,TRBV27,CASSFLTREKLFF,TGTGCCAGCAGTTTCCTGACCCGAGAAAAACTGTTTTTT
TRBD1,.,TRBJ2-3,19,TRBV3-1/TRBV3-2,CASSQDWGRTGGFTDTQYF,TGTGCCAGCAGCCAAGATTGGGGCCGGACAGGGGGCTTCACAGATACGCAGTATTTT
TRBD1,.,TRBJ1-5,16,TRBV4-1,CASSQLQGNGNQPQHF,TGCGCCAGCAGCCAACTACAGGGGAATGGCAATCAGCCCCAGCATTTT
TRBD1,.,TRBJ1-3,13,TRBV10-3,CAISWDRSDTIYF,TGTGCCATCAGTTGGGACAGGTCGGACACCATATATTTT
.,once,TRBJ2-5,16,TRBV18,CASSPFPAEYQETQYF,TGTGCCAGCTCACCATTCCCAGCGGAGTACCAAGAGACCCAGTACTTC
.,.,TRBJ2-7,13,TRBV28,CASRNPRTYEQYF,TGTGCCAGCAGGAATCCAAGAACCTACGAGCAGTACTTC
.,.,TRBJ2-7,17,TRBV27,CASSNLPDPRRGGEQYF,TGTGCCAGCAGCAATCTGCCGGACCCGCGACGAGGTGGGGAGCAGTACTTC
TRBD1,.,TRBJ2-7,13,TRBV18,CASSQGQGYEQYF,TGTGCCAGCTCCCAGGGACAGGGATACGAGCAGTACTTC
.,.,TRBJ2-5,14,TRBV27,CASSPAPVGETQYF,TGTGCCAGCAGTCCCGCACCGGTAGGAGAGACCCAGTACTTC
.,.,TRBJ1-2,15,TRBV4-1,CASSQDQGRVDGYTF,TGCGCCAGCAGCCAAGATCAGGGCAGGGTGGATGGCTACACCTTC
.,.,TRBJ2-3,15,TRBV11-2,CASRWTGASTDTQYF,TGTGCCAGCAGATGGACTGGGGCTAGCACAGATACGCAGTATTTT
.,.,TRBJ1-3,16,TRBV10-3,CAISESMLRSGNTIYF,TGTGCCATCAGTGAGTCGATGTTGCGCTCTGGAAACACCATATATTTT
TRBD1,.,TRBJ2-6,15,TRBV28,CASTPQGAGANVLTF,TGTGCCAGCACCCCCCAGGGGGCTGGGGCCAACGTCCTGACTTTC